This TCR beta chain was documented in a study of regulatory T cells in long-lasting Graves disease. CDR3 regions were amplified by Arm-PCR using iRepertoire HTBI primers to build TCR beta libraries. TCRdb used MiXCR to reprocess the multiplex PCR reads, holding one entry per CDR3 protein. The sample carries roughly 420,000 distinct CDR3 sequences, 15% to 17% recorded once. Documented time point: newly diagnosed GD, antithyroid drugs for less than 3 months. The authors made the TCR library using RNA they extracted from PBMCs. Enrollment of patients was through an endocrinology department in Xi'an, China. There are many counts of this clonotype. The germline V gene has CDR1 MDHEN and CDR2 SYDVKM. This CDR3 comprises 15 residues. The V gene end was trimmed by 6 bases and the J gene end by 1 base; junction bases not matched to a gene: 2.

The sequence derives from a female donor with Graves disease. The specimen comprised peripheral blood mononuclear cells (PBMCs), sampled at new diagnosis, from a patient treated with antithyroid drugs. The rearrangement joins TRBV28 to TRBJ2-1; TRBD2 agrees at 11 bases. DNA for the CDR3: TGTGCCAGCAGACTAGCGGGAGTTTCCTACAATGAGCAGTTCTTC. It specifies CASRLAGVSYNEQFF.